This is a list of T cell receptor beta chains from one sample in a study of beta chain features in type 1 diabetes. Generated by immunoSEQ multiplex PCR, the TCRdb table keeps only in-frame clones and is missing some. The repertoire holds a few hundred thousand clones, approximately 12% seen once, with around 0.015% in the top ten. Sequencing was carried out using naive CD4+ T cells from blood. The source of these receptors is a man aged 18 to 29 in good health. The CDR3 runs from the conserved cysteine through the conserved F or W. D genes are given only for firm matches. Some rows have no size entry. The others give once, few or many, or a class for an expanded clone.

d_call,v_call,j_call,clone_size,cdr3_nt,cdr3_aa
TRBD1,TRBV10-3,TRBJ2-2,NA,TGTGCCATCAGTCCCTCGGACAGGGCTCCTCTGAAGACCGGGGAGCTGTTTTTT,CAISPSDRAPLKTGELFF
TRBD1,TRBV28,TRBJ1-5,few,TGTGCCAGCACAGGGACAGGGGGCTTCGTTCAGCCCCAGCATTTT,CASTGTGGFVQPQHF
NA,TRBV6-5,TRBJ1-1,NA,TGTGCCAGCGGCCGGGACTCCTTAAAGGGCACTGAAGCTTTCTTT,CASGRDSLKGTEAFF
TRBD1,TRBV7-9,TRBJ2-5,few,TGTGCCAGCAGCTTAGGGGGACAGGGCCAAGAGACCCAGTACTTC,CASSLGGQGQETQYF
NA,TRBV7-8,TRBJ1-2,few,TGTGCCAGCAGCTTAGTACCCCCGACAACCTATGGCTACACCTTC,CASSLVPPTTYGYTF
TRBD2,TRBV7-2,TRBJ2-3,few,TGTGCCAGCAGCTTAGCACTAGCGAGCGCAGATACGCAGTATTTT,CASSLALASADTQYF
TRBD2,TRBV7-8,TRBJ2-7,few,TGTGCCAGCAGCTTAGGCGGGAGGATCTACGAGCAGTACTTC,CASSLGGRIYEQYF
NA,TRBV6-5,TRBJ2-7,few,TGTGCCAGCAGACCGCCCTTGGCCAAAGCCTACGAGCAGTACTTC,CASRPPLAKAYEQYF
TRBD2,TRBV2,TRBJ2-6,NA,TGTGCCAGCAGCGACGGGGGGATCTCTGGGGCCAACGTCCTGACTTTC,CASSDGGISGANVLTF
NA,TRBV19,TRBJ2-7,NA,TGTGCCAGTAGTATACGGGACATTTCCTACGAGCAGTACTTC,CASSIRDISYEQYF
NA,TRBV4-3,TRBJ2-2,few,TGCGCCAGCAGCCACTCTTCTAGTAAGACCACCGGGGAGCTGTTTTTT,CASSHSSSKTTGELFF
NA,TRBV7-9,TRBJ2-1,few,TGTGCCAGCAGCTATACCGGGACTTGGAATGAGCAGTTCTTC,CASSYTGTWNEQFF
NA,TRBV7-3,TRBJ1-1,few,TGTGCCAGCAGCTCAATGGGGGGTTCGCAGGGTGAAGCTTTCTTT,CASSSMGGSQGEAFF
NA,TRBV5-1,TRBJ1-1,NA,TGCGCCACCCGAGGGGGGGGCACGGACACTGAAGCTTTCTTT,CATRGGGTDTEAFF
NA,TRBV29-1,TRBJ2-1,NA,TGCAGCGTTGAAGATCAGAAAGGGGGACACTCCTACAATGAGCAGTTCTTC,CSVEDQKGGHSYNEQFF
NA,TRBV7-2,TRBJ1-5,NA,TGTGCCAGCAGGGGAGGTGGCAGGGACAGCAATCAGCCCCAGCATTTT,CASRGGGRDSNQPQHF
TRBD1,TRBV5-6,TRBJ1-5,NA,TGTGCCAGCAGCCGCTGGGACAGGAACAATCAGCCCCAGCATTTT,CASSRWDRNNQPQHF
NA,TRBV7-8,TRBJ2-1,NA,TGTGCCAGCAGCTTAGTCGTCCGCGGCACCGGTGAGCAGTTCTTC,CASSLVVRGTGEQFF
NA,TRBV4-2,TRBJ2-5,few,TGTGCCAGCAGCCAAGATTCAGGGCGGGGAGAGACCCAGTACTTC,CASSQDSGRGETQYF
NA,TRBV7-9,TRBJ1-5,NA,TGTGCCAGCAGCCCCGGGTGGGGGCGGACCCAGCATTTT,CASSPGWGRTQHF
NA,TRBV7-2,TRBJ1-4,few,TGTGCCAGCAGCTCTCGGGTAGAGGAAAAACTGTTTTTT,CASSSRVEEKLFF
NA,TRBV11-1,TRBJ2-7,NA,TGTGCCAGCACCAGAGAGCAGGGCTACGAGCAGTACTTC,CASTREQGYEQYF
NA,TRBV27,TRBJ1-5,NA,TGTGCCAGCAGCGGGAGCAATCAGCCCCAGCATTTT,CASSGSNQPQHF
NA,TRBV7-2,TRBJ2-7,few,TGTGCCAGCAGCTCAAATGGGGCAGGGAATACCTACGAGCAGTACTTC,CASSSNGAGNTYEQYF
TRBD2,TRBV6-5,TRBJ2-3,few,TGTGCCAGTGGGAGGGGAGGGACAGATACGCAGTATTTT,CASGRGGTDTQYF
TRBD1,TRBV29-1,TRBJ2-1,NA,TGCAGCGTTGGAAGGACAGGAGCGAACAATGAGCAGTTCTTC,CSVGRTGANNEQFF
NA,TRBV7-9,TRBJ1-5,NA,TGTGCCAGCGGCACAGATAGCAATCAGCCCCAGCATTTT,CASGTDSNQPQHF
NA,TRBV5-1,TRBJ2-3,NA,TGCGCCAGCAGCTTGGCAGAGGTCCGGACAGATACGCAGTATTTT,CASSLAEVRTDTQYF
NA,TRBV4-3,TRBJ1-5,few,TGCGCCAGCAGCCAAGGAAGACAGTATAGCAATCAGCCCCAGCATTTT,CASSQGRQYSNQPQHF
NA,TRBV11-2,TRBJ2-7,NA,TGTGCCAGCAGCCCGGACAGTCAGCCCAATTCACACTGGGTCTACGAGCAGTACTTC,CASSPDSQPNSHWVYEQYF
TRBD1,TRBV4-2,TRBJ2-7,NA,TGTGCCAGCAGCCCGGGACAGTCCACCTACGAGCAGTACTTC,CASSPGQSTYEQYF